The present T cell receptor (beta chain) was sequenced within a study of T cell repertoires in cytomegalovirus infection. Overall study: HLA-B-restricted CMV epitopes that are well studied were used alongside recently identified HLA-C-restricted ones. Signatures in public TCR beta sequences pointed to both CMV infection and matching HLA type. The study's findings and limits: Carriage of CMV together with the relevant HLA was identifiable through cumulative public TCR beta family frequency. It was HLA-C-restricted CMV-specific TCR beta clonotypes that dominated the response ex vivo.

Germline V CDR1 and CDR2: LNHDA, SQIVND (reference sequence). The CDR3 is 11 residues long. As regards this clonotype: The antigen remains undetermined.

TCRdb re-analysed the reads in MiXCR, keeping a single row per CDR3 protein. The profile shows approximately 120,000 distinct CDR3 sequences, approximately 28% of them singletons. The V and J genes are TRBV19 and TRBJ1-1, with D possibly TRBD1 on 6 matching bases. The sample in question was CD8+ T cells from cultured PBMCs, obtained from culture after CMV antigen stimulation. This sequence originates from a human donor in good health (CMV status not recorded). Some clones in this sample may be carry-over from other donors' samples. In DNA, the CDR3 is TGTGCGGTCCGGGGGGCCACTGAAGCTTTCTTT. This gives the protein CAVRGATEAFF.